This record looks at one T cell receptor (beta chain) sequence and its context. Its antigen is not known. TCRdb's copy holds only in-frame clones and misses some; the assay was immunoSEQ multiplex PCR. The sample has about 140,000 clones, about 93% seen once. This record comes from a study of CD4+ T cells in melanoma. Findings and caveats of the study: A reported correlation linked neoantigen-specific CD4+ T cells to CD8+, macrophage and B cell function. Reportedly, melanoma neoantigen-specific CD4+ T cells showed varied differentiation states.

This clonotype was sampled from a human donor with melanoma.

The CDR3, as DNA: TGTGCCAGCAACCCTTCTGGGGCCAACGTCCTGACTTTC. It translates to CASNPSGANVLTF. This chain uses TRBV7-9 with TRBJ2-6; unclear D gene. CDR3 size: 13 residues. Germline CDR1 is SEHNR and CDR2 is FQNEAQ (reference sequence). Deletions cut 7 bases from V and 1 base from J, with 5 bases between.